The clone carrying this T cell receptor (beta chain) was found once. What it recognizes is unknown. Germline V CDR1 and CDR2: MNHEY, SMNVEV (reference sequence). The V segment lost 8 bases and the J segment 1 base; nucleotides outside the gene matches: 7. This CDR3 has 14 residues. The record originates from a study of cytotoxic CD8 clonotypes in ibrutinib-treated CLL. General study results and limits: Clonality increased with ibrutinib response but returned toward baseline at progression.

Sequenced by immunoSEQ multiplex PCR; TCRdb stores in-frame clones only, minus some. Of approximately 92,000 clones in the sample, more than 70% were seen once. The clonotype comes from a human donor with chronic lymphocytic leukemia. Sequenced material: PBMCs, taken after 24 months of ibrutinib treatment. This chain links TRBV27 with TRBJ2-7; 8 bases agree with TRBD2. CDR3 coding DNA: TGTGCCAGCCGTGGTACTAGCGGATCCTACGAGCAGTACTTC. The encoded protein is CASRGTSGSYEQYF.